The present TCR beta chain was sequenced within a study of blood T cell repertoires in COVID-19. V lost 4 bases to trimming and J lost 1 base; unmatched junction nucleotides: 3. CDR1 is SGHDT and CDR2 is YYEEEE in the germline V gene. This CDR3 comprises 15 residues. In the original processing: The authors estimated nucleated cell counts from reference gene primer amplification. Profiled with immunoSEQ multiplex PCR; TCRdb holds only in-frame clones, not every one. The V and J calls and the clone size are those of that table, but D and trimming were determined from the DNA. The sample consists of about 160,000 clones, more than 75% of them appearing once.

The sequenced sample consisted of peripheral blood. The receptor was derived from a man aged 60-69 years with COVID-19, enrolled during active disease. The chain has TRBV5-6 and TRBJ1-4, with 8 positions matching TRBD1. CDR3 bases: TGTGCCAGCAGCCCCACAGGGGGAACTAATGAAAAACTGTTTTTT. It specifies CASSPTGGTNEKLFF.